These T cell receptor beta chains were read from a single sample in a study of a mutant IDH1 vaccine in newly diagnosed glioma. These receptors' targets are unknown. Assay used: immunoSEQ multiplex PCR; TCRdb lists only in-frame clones, some missing. The table includes approximately 50,000 clones, 75% to 85% detected once. Specimen: PBMCs, collected from a glioma patient whose treatment included an IDH1 peptide vaccine. These receptors all come from a man in his forties or fifties with glioma. CDR3s include the opening cysteine and the closing phenylalanine or tryptophan. The D gene is left open where the match is weak. Rows may omit the clone size; those that give it use once, few, many or a size class.

TRBJ2-3 TRBV5-1 few . CASSPGDGGGTDTQYF TGCGCCAGCAGCCCCGGGGACGGAGGAGGCACAGATACGCAGTATTTT
TRBJ1-4 TRBV27 . . CASSPQGALNEKLFF TGTGCCAGCAGTCCTCAGGGAGCCCTAAATGAAAAACTGTTTTTT
TRBJ1-2 TRBV10-3 . . CAISESPADGYTF TGTGCCATCAGTGAGTCGCCGGCGGATGGCTACACCTTC
TRBJ2-7 TRBV6-5 . TRBD1 CASSYRPGQGNEQYF TGTGCCAGCAGTTACCGACCGGGACAGGGTAACGAGCAGTACTTC
TRBJ2-3 TRBV18 . . CASSELATSQYF TGTGCCAGCTCGGAACTAGCCACCTCGCAGTATTTT
TRBJ2-1 TRBV20-1 . . CSAGGNNEQFF TGCAGTGCTGGGGGGAACAATGAGCAGTTCTTC
TRBJ2-1 TRBV27 . . CASSYADGGEQFF TGTGCCAGCAGCTATGCGGACGGCGGAGAGCAGTTCTTC
TRBJ1-1 TRBV7-6 . . CASSLDGDTEAFF TGTGCCAGCAGCTTAGATGGGGACACTGAAGCTTTCTTT
TRBJ1-1 TRBV19 few TRBD1 CASSTRTGDTEAFF TGTGCCAGTAGTACGAGGACAGGGGACACTGAAGCTTTCTTT
TRBJ2-7 TRBV5-6 . . CASSQGREQYF TGTGCCAGCAGCCAGGGGCGGGAGCAGTACTTC
TRBJ1-1 TRBV5-4 many TRBD1 CASSLDRARTEAFF TGTGCCAGCAGTCTCGACAGGGCACGGACTGAAGCTTTCTTT
TRBJ1-1 TRBV30 few TRBD1 CAWNRQGMNTEAFF TGTGCCTGGAACCGACAGGGAATGAACACTGAAGCTTTCTTT
TRBJ2-7 TRBV5-5 few TRBD2 CASSLLRTSAYEQYF TGTGCCAGCAGCTTGCTGCGGACTAGCGCCTACGAGCAGTACTTC
TRBJ2-3 TRBV7-9 . . CASSLGPATDTQYF TGTGCCAGCAGCTTGGGGCCTGCCACAGATACGCAGTATTTT
TRBJ1-3 TRBV19 . . CASSIGPGGNTIYF TGTGCCAGTAGTATCGGGCCGGGAGGAAACACCATATATTTT
TRBJ2-5 TRBV6-1 . TRBD2 CASFSGSWEETQYF TGTGCCAGCTTTAGCGGGAGCTGGGAGGAGACCCAGTACTTC
TRBJ2-4 TRBV23-1 . TRBD2 CAGGGNIQYF TGCGCCGGGGGAGGGAACATTCAGTACTTC
TRBJ2-1 TRBV19 few TRBD2 CASSIAPAGGGNEQFF TGTGCCAGTAGTATAGCCCCAGCGGGCGGGGGGAATGAGCAGTTCTTC
TRBJ1-5 TRBV7-8 few . CASSLRGNQPQHF TGTGCCAGCAGCTTACGGGGAAATCAGCCCCAGCATTTT
TRBJ2-3 TRBV19 . TRBD2 CASSKPGLAARPTQYF TGTGCCAGTAGTAAGCCGGGACTAGCGGCCAGGCCCACGCAGTATTTT
TRBJ2-5 TRBV15 . TRBD2 CATSPGGDGETQYF TGTGCCACCAGCCCCGGGGGGGATGGAGAGACCCAGTACTTC
TRBJ1-4 TRBV11-2 . . CASRVWGGPPTNEKLFF TGTGCCAGCAGGGTTTGGGGCGGACCACCAACTAATGAAAAACTGTTTTTT
TRBJ2-2 TRBV7-2 . . CASSLERTTGELFF TGTGCCAGCAGCTTAGAGAGGACCACCGGGGAGCTGTTTTTT
TRBJ2-1 TRBV20-1 . . CSASVYNEQFF TGCAGTGCTAGCGTCTACAATGAGCAGTTCTTC
TRBJ2-1 TRBV5-1 . TRBD2 CASSIGLAGGLNEQFF TGCGCCAGCAGCATTGGACTAGCGGGAGGTCTCAATGAGCAGTTCTTC
TRBJ2-1 TRBV5-1 . TRBD1 CASSNGQGRLGEQFF TGCGCCAGCAGCAACGGACAGGGTCGGCTCGGTGAGCAGTTCTTC
TRBJ1-1 TRBV5-1 few . CASSRGRENTEAFF TGCGCCAGCAGCCGCGGACGGGAGAACACTGAAGCTTTCTTT
TRBJ1-1 TRBV19 . . CASSIGTANTEAFF TGTGCCAGTAGTATAGGGACAGCGAACACTGAAGCTTTCTTT
TRBJ1-2 TRBV7-2 few . CASSFLRTADGYTF TGTGCCAGCAGCTTTCTGCGGACAGCTGATGGCTACACCTTC
TRBJ2-1 TRBV7-9 . TRBD2 CASSLFAGGSLNEQFF TGTGCCAGCAGCTTATTCGCCGGCGGGAGTCTCAATGAGCAGTTCTTC
TRBJ2-1 TRBV9 . . CASSVGSRNEQFF TGTGCCAGCAGCGTAGGCTCCCGCAATGAGCAGTTCTTC
TRBJ1-2 TRBV19 medium-sized . CASSIDRRGYTF TGTGCCAGTAGTATAGACCGCAGGGGCTACACCTTC
TRBJ1-2 TRBV29-1 . TRBD1 CSERGQGAGGYTF TGCAGCGAGAGGGGGCAGGGGGCCGGTGGCTACACCTTC
TRBJ1-1 TRBV27 . . CASRRLSNTEAFF TGTGCCAGCAGACGGCTTTCGAACACTGAAGCTTTCTTT
TRBJ1-1 TRBV10-1 . . CATEDGRGNTEAFF TGCGCCACGGAGGACGGCAGGGGGAACACTGAAGCTTTCTTT
TRBJ1-1 TRBV27 . . CASSWGGGRTEAFF TGTGCCAGCAGTTGGGGCGGGGGGCGGACTGAAGCTTTCTTT
TRBJ2-2 TRBV13 . . CASSLGPVLTDTGELFF TGTGCCAGCAGCTTAGGTCCGGTCTTGACGGATACCGGGGAGCTGTTTTTT
TRBJ1-5 TRBV19 . . CASSVRATSNQPQHF TGTGCCAGTAGTGTCAGGGCGACGAGCAATCAGCCCCAGCATTTT
TRBJ2-1 TRBV4-2 . . CASSPLRMSEQFF TGTGCCAGCAGCCCCCTGCGTATGAGTGAGCAGTTCTTC
TRBJ1-1 TRBV7-2 . TRBD1 CASSQGGRTEAFF TGTGCCAGCAGTCAGGGGGGTCGTACTGAAGCTTTCTTT
TRBJ1-1 TRBV6-4 medium-sized . CASSAYLNTEAFF TGTGCCAGCAGTGCCTACCTGAACACTGAAGCTTTCTTT
TRBJ1-2 TRBV7-8 . . CASGKGNNYGYTF TGTGCCAGCGGAAAAGGCAATAACTATGGCTACACCTTC
TRBJ1-2 TRBV14 . TRBD1 CASSQDRQGRWGYTF TGTGCCAGCAGCCAAGATCGACAGGGGAGATGGGGCTACACCTTC
TRBJ1-1 TRBV28 . . CASSSPRPRSTEAFF TGTGCCAGCAGTTCCCCCCGGCCACGGAGCACTGAAGCTTTCTTT
TRBJ2-2 TRBV29-1 . TRBD2 CSVMGGANTGELFF TGCAGCGTTATGGGGGGGGCGAACACCGGGGAGCTGTTTTTT